Sequencing of this T cell receptor beta chain was carried out in a study of cytomegalovirus exposure and HLA in healthy donors. Whole-study findings and limits: A later analysis, which compared TCR beta chains of equal frequency, found the HLA-associated ones more clonally expanded. Evidence from a later analysis indicated that most CMV-associated TCR beta chains looked HLA-restricted. DRB1 had the most TCR associations and HLA-C the fewest, a later analysis found, with rates varying by HLA locus. In an earlier analysis, about 87% or about 30%: the productive usage of most TCR beta V segments.

This clone was counted a few times. What it recognizes is unknown. The V and J ends lost 3 bases and 8 bases respectively, with 13 bases between them. Germline CDR1 is LNHDA and CDR2 is SQIVND (reference sequence). The CDR3 is made up of 14 amino acids. Primers for the PCR totalled 60 Vbeta and 13 Jbeta. Generated by immunoSEQ multiplex PCR, the TCRdb table keeps only in-frame clones and is missing some. The sample has about 120,000 clones, over 15% seen once. The receptor comes from a woman between 18 and 30 years old in good health and CMV-seronegative. The rearrangement uses TRBV19 and TRBJ1-4; possible D gene TRBD1, 5 bases. Sequenced sample: PBMCs. The CDR3 region has the DNA TGTGCCAGTAGTATTCAATGGACAAGCGAAAAACTGTTTTTT. Its translation is CASSIQWTSEKLFF.